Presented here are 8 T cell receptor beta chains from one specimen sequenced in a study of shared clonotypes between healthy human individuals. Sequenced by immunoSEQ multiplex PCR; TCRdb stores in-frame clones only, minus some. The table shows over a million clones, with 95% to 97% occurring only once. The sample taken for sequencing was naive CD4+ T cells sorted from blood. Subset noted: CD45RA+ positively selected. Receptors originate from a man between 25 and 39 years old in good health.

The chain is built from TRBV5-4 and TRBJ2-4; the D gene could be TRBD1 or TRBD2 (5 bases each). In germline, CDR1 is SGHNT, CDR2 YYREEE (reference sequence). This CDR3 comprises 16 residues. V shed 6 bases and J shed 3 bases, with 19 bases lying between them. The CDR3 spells CASITRDVQGKNIQYF. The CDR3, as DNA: TGTGCCAGCATAACTCGGGACGTTCAGGGCAAAAACATTCAGTACTTC.

The CDR3 sequence: CASIRGTNEKLFF. CDR3 DNA: TGTGCCAGCATCAGGGGAACTAATGAAAAACTGTTTTTT. The V gene is TRBV2, the J gene TRBJ1-4; possible D gene TRBD1, 6 bases. From germline, CDR1 is SNHLY and CDR2 FYNNEI. The CDR3 has 13 residues. V lost 7 bases to trimming and J lost 1 base, with 7 bases between them.

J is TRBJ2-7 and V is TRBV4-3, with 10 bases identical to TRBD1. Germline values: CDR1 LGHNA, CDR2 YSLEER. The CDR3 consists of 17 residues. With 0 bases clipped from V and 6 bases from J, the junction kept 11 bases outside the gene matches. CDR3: CASSQDYTGTGDREQYF. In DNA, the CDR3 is TGCGCCAGCAGCCAAGACTACACCGGGACAGGGGATCGCGAGCAGTACTTC.

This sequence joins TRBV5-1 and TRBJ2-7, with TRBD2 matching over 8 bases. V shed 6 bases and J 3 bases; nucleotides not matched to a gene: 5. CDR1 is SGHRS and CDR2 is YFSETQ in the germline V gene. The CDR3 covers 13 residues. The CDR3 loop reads CASMRLAGYEQYF. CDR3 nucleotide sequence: TGCGCCAGCATGCGGCTAGCGGGCTACGAGCAGTACTTC.

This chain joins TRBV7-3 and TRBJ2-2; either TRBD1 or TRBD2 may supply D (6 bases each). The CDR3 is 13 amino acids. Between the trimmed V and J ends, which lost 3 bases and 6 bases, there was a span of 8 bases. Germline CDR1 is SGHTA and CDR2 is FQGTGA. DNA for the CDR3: TGTGCCAGCAGCTTGGAGGGGGCCGGGGAGCTGTTTTTT. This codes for CASSLEGAGELFF.

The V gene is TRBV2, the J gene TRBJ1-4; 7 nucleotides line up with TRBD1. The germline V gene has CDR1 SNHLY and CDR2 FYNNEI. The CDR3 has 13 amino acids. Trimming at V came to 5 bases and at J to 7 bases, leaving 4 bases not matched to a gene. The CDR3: CASSKTGFEKLFF. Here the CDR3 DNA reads TGTGCCAGCAGTAAGACAGGGTTTGAAAAACTGTTTTTT.

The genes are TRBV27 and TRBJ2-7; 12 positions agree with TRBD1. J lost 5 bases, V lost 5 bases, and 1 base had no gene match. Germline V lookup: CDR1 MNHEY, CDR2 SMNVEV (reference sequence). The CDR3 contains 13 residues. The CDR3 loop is CASSGTGGNEQYF. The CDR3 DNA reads TGTGCCAGCAGTGGGACAGGGGGCAACGAGCAGTACTTC.

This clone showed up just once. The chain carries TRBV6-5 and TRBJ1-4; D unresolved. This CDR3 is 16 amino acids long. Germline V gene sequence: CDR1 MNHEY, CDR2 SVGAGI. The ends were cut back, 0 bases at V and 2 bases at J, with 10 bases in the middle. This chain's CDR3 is CASSYSYQITNEKLFF. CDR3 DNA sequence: TGTGCCAGCAGTTACTCGTATCAGATTACTAATGAAAAACTGTTTTTT.